These T cell receptor beta chains were read from a single sample in a study of OX40 agonist ivuxolimab in advanced cancers. Method: immunoSEQ multiplex PCR; TCRdb's copy keeps in-frame clones and lacks some. The repertoire has tens of thousands of clones, 65% to 90% of them found once; the top ten carry roughly 0.71%. The sequencing here drew on CD4+ or CD8+ T cells sorted from blood, taken in a trial of the OX40 agonist ivuxolimab. These receptors were taken from an adult with an advanced solid tumor such as melanoma, head and neck, liver or kidney cancer. Both conserved end residues are part of each CDR3. D genes are given only for firm matches. Expanded clones are given a class, and other clones once, few, many or no size at all.

V gene	J gene	D gene	clone size	CDR3 DNA	CDR3 protein
TRBV18	TRBJ1-2	TRBD1	-	TGTGCCAGCACAGCTGGACAGGGGGCCTATGGCTACACCTTC	CASTAGQGAYGYTF
TRBV7-2	TRBJ2-7	TRBD2	-	TGTGCCAGCAGCTTTCCGGCTAGCGGACCGTACGAGCAGTACTTC	CASSFPASGPYEQYF
TRBV7-3	TRBJ2-2	-	-	TGTGCCAGCAGCTTAGAACTATGGGGAACCGGGGAGCTGTTTTTT	CASSLELWGTGELFF
TRBV9	TRBJ2-7	TRBD1	-	TGTGCCAGCAGCGTAGCTGGGGGACAGATCTACGAGCAGTACTTC	CASSVAGGQIYEQYF
TRBV5-1	TRBJ2-7	-	-	TGCGCCAGCAGCTTGGCGGGGCTATACGAGCAGTACTTC	CASSLAGLYEQYF
TRBV11-2	TRBJ1-1	-	-	TGTGCCAGCAGCTTAGATCCCAGTATGAACACTGAAGCTTTCTTT	CASSLDPSMNTEAFF
TRBV19	TRBJ1-2	-	-	TGTGCCAGTAGTATGAGGGGAAATGGCGATGGCTACACCTTC	CASSMRGNGDGYTF
TRBV10-2	TRBJ1-1	-	-	TGCGCCAGCACTTTGGGAAACAGGGAGGTGGCTGAAGCTTTCTTT	CASTLGNREVAEAFF
TRBV5-1	TRBJ2-3	-	-	TGCGCCAGCAGCTCCCCGGGCAGCACAGATACGCAGTATTTT	CASSSPGSTDTQYF
TRBV7-2	TRBJ1-5	-	-	TGTGCCAGCAGTTACACCGGACAGACCAATCAGCCCCAGCATTTT	CASSYTGQTNQPQHF
TRBV19	TRBJ1-2	-	-	TGTGCCAGTAGTGGGCAGGGGACGGCCTATGGCTACACCTTC	CASSGQGTAYGYTF
TRBV6-6	TRBJ2-3	-	-	TGTGCCAGCAGTTCCGGACCCAACACAGATACGCAGTATTTT	CASSSGPNTDTQYF
TRBV2	TRBJ1-5	-	-	TGTGCCAGCAGTGCCCGACAGCACAATCAGCCCCAGCATTTT	CASSARQHNQPQHF
TRBV10-3	TRBJ2-5	TRBD2	-	TGTGCCATCAGTGGGTTTAGCGGGGACGTGACCCAGTACTTC	CAISGFSGDVTQYF
TRBV9	TRBJ1-1	-	-	TGTGCCAGCAGCGTAGTTAAGGGGCGAGAGACTGAAGCTTTCTTT	CASSVVKGRETEAFF
TRBV6-1	TRBJ2-4	TRBD1	-	TGTGCCAGCAGTGAAGGTGTGGACAGGGGGGACTACTTC	CASSEGVDRGDYF
TRBV5-4	TRBJ2-1	TRBD2	once	TGTGCCAGCAGCCGTAGCGGGGGGCTGTACAATGAGCAGTTCTTC	CASSRSGGLYNEQFF
TRBV5-4	TRBJ2-2	-	-	TGTGCCAGCAGCTCAGCATTCGGCGATGGGGACACCGGGGAGCTGTTTTTT	CASSSAFGDGDTGELFF
TRBV7-3	TRBJ1-1	TRBD1	-	TGTGCCAGCAGTCGAGACAGGGGTGGCACTGAAGCTTTCTTT	CASSRDRGGTEAFF
TRBV4-3	TRBJ2-2	TRBD1	-	TGCGCCAGCAGCCAGGGACAGCTGAACACCGGGGAGCTGTTTTTT	CASSQGQLNTGELFF
TRBV6-5	TRBJ1-1	-	-	TGTGCCAGCGCATTTGGGGTGGGGGTGAACACTGAAGCTTTCTTT	CASAFGVGVNTEAFF
TRBV20-1	TRBJ2-3	-	-	TGCAGTGCCAAAGGGGTGGGCACGCAGTATTTT	CSAKGVGTQYF
TRBV12-5	TRBJ1-2	-	-	TGTGCTAGTGGTCAACGGACAGACTATGGCTACACCTTC	CASGQRTDYGYTF
TRBV2	TRBJ1-1	-	-	TGTGCCAGCAGTGAAGAAGGGGGCACTGAAGCTTTCTTT	CASSEEGGTEAFF
TRBV7-2	TRBJ2-1	-	once	TGTGCCAGCAGCTCCGCAGGGAATGAGCAGTTCTTC	CASSSAGNEQFF
TRBV5-1	TRBJ2-5	TRBD1	-	TGCGCCAGCAGCTTATGGAACAGGGGTACCGAGACCCAGTACTTC	CASSLWNRGTETQYF